Below are 13 T cell receptor beta chains sequenced from a single sample in a study of liver allograft versus peripheral blood T cells. Study background: The authors compared T cell receptor repertoires in transplanted livers with recipients' peripheral blood repertoires.

MiXCR was run by TCRdb on the reads, yielding one entry per CDR3 protein. The sample yields about 13,000 distinct CDR3 sequences, under 20% seen once. These receptors were obtained from a human patient who had a liver transplant. The T cells may partly be graft donor cells.

The chain recombines TRBV20-1 with TRBJ2-1, with 7 bases that match TRBD1. V dropped 2 bases and J dropped 4; count of bases not matched to a gene: 14. Germline lookup yields CDR1 DFQATT and CDR2 SNEGSKA (reference sequence). The CDR3 covers 17 residues. The CDR3 DNA follows: TGCAGTGCTAGAAAGCCTACCGGGACAGTGAAATACAATGAGCAGTTCTTC. Its translation: CSARKPTGTVKYNEQFF.

The chain is built from TRBV7-9 and TRBJ1-5; D might be TRBD1 (6 bases). Deletions cut 4 bases from V and 6 bases from J, with 13 bases between. The CDR3 is 14 residues long. CDR1 is SEHNR, CDR2 FQNEAQ, per germline (reference sequence). CDR3 nucleotide sequence: TGTGCCAGCAGCTCAACAGGGTCGAGTCAGCCCCAGCATTTT. Amino acids: CASSSTGSSQPQHF. Full variable domain (rest looked up from reference TRBV7-9 and TRBJ1-5): DTGVSQNPRHKITKRGQNVTFRCDPISEHNRLYWYRQTLGQGPEFLTYFQNEAQLEKSRLLSDRFSAERPKGSFSTLEIQRTEQGDSAMYLCASSSTGSSQPQHFGDGTRLSIL.

This sequence joins TRBV19 and TRBJ2-1; TRBD1 or TRBD2 may be the D gene (5 bases each). The CDR3 sequence is 17 residues long. V lost 0 bases and J 7 bases, leaving 19 bases between the germline ends. The germline gives CDR1 LNHDA, CDR2 SQIVND (reference sequence). The CDR3 protein is CASSIDLYGGTRNEQFF. CDR3 nucleotide sequence: TGTGCCAGTAGTATAGACCTTTACGGTGGGACCAGGAATGAGCAGTTCTTC.

On this clonotype: Being one base from a much bigger clone, this may be a read error. V gene TRBV6-1 combines with J gene TRBJ2-7; 10 positions agree with TRBD2. Germline V gene sequence: CDR1 MNHNS, CDR2 SASEGT. The CDR3 totals 17 residues. CDR3 nucleotides: TGTGCCAGCAGTGAAGGATTAGCGGGAGGTAGATCCTACGTGCAGTACTTC. Its translation is CASSEGLAGGRSYVQYF.

This clonotype is judged medium-sized. The chain recombines TRBV27 with TRBJ2-1; 7 bases are a match to TRBD2. Germline V gives CDR1 MNHEY, CDR2 SMNVEV (reference sequence). V trimming: 2 bases; J trimming: 10 bases; junction bases outside the gene matches: 11. The CDR3 runs 15 residues. The CDR3 region has the DNA TGTGCCAGCAGTTTAGTAAAGGGCGGGGGTATCGAGCAGTTCTTC. Its protein product is CASSLVKGGGIEQFF.

This clonotype appeared once. The J gene is TRBJ1-2, the V gene TRBV19, with 10 nucleotides matching TRBD1. V lost 0 bases, J lost 0 bases, and 7 bases stayed unmatched. Per the germline V gene, CDR1 is LNHDA and CDR2 is SQIVND (reference sequence). The CDR3 consists of 18 residues. The CDR3 reads CASSIEFRDRGSNYGYTF. CDR3 nucleotides: TGTGCCAGTAGTATAGAGTTCCGGGACAGGGGCTCTAACTATGGCTACACCTTC.

The chain is built from TRBV20-1 and TRBJ2-3; D unresolved. From germline, CDR1 is DFQATT and CDR2 SNEGSKA (reference sequence). There are 15 residues in the CDR3. Trimming pared 5 bases from V and 5 bases from J, leaving 20 bases between. The CDR3 spells CSARTPRRMGDTQYF. Here the CDR3 DNA reads TGCAGTGCTCGGACCCCTCGTAGGATGGGAGATACGCAGTATTTT.

This clonotype was recorded at least ten times. This sequence joins TRBV29-1 and TRBJ2-1, with D tentatively TRBD2 (6 bases). Germline V gene data show CDR1 as SQVTM and CDR2 as ANQGSEA. This CDR3 comprises 13 residues. V lost 3 bases and J 9 bases, leaving 15 bases between the germline ends. CDR3 coding DNA: TGCAGCGTTGATTGGCTAGCGCGGGGTGAGCAGTTCTTC. Its protein product is CSVDWLARGEQFF.

For this clonotype: It differs at one base from a far larger clone, so likely a read error. The chain has TRBV7-2 and TRBJ2-5; D is unresolved. This CDR3 has 16 amino acids. The germline V and J ends were trimmed by 0 bases and 11 bases, with 22 bases remaining between them. Germline V gene data show CDR1 as SGHTA and CDR2 as FQGNSA. The CDR3, as DNA: TGTGCCAGCAGCTTAGCTAGGGCCCCAGCCTACAATGAGCAGTACTTC. Encoded protein: CASSLARAPAYNEQYF.

Relative to its sample, this clonotype is medium-sized. The DNA for the CDR3 is TGTGCCATCAGCCGACGACGAGGGACAGATACGCAGTATTTT. As protein: CAISRRRGTDTQYF. The chain joins TRBV10-3 to TRBJ2-3, with D possibly TRBD2 on 5 matching bases. CDR1 ENHRY and CDR2 SYGVKD come from the germline V gene. Trimming stripped 6 bases from V and 3 bases from J, with 13 bases between. CDR3 length: 14 residues.

This clonotype was seen only a few times. V gene TRBV5-6 combines with J gene TRBJ1-2; D might be TRBD1 (6 bases). Germline CDR1 is SGHDT and CDR2 is YYEEEE. Trimming stripped 0 bases from V and 4 bases from J, with 19 bases between. This CDR3 is 17 amino acids long. The CDR3 coding sequence is TGTGCCAGCAGCTTGGCGTCTTTGAACAGGGATGTCTATGGCTACACCTTC. Protein: CASSLASLNRDVYGYTF. The variable domain in full, with the rest retrieved from reference TRBV5-6 and TRBJ1-2, is DAGVTQSPTHLIKTRGQQVTLRCSPKSGHDTVSWYQQALGQGPQFIFQYYEEEERQRGNFPDRFSGHQFPNYSSELNVNALLLGDSALYLCASSLASLNRDVYGYTFGSGTRLTVV.

Ten or more counts support this clonotype. This chain uses TRBV19 with TRBJ1-2, with D possibly TRBD1 on 6 matching bases. CDR3 length: 15 residues. Germline V gene sequence: CDR1 LNHDA, CDR2 SQIVND (reference sequence). Between the trimmed V and J ends, which lost 6 bases and 0 bases, there was a span of 14 bases. The CDR3 sequence: CASSPQGLANYGYTF. CDR3 in DNA: TGTGCCAGTAGCCCACAGGGCTTGGCTAACTATGGCTACACCTTC.

This clonotype was counted ten times or more. The V and J genes are TRBV19 and TRBJ2-6; tentatively, D is TRBD1 or TRBD2 (6 bases each). This CDR3 contains 14 residues. Trimming pared 4 bases from V and 4 bases from J, leaving 8 bases between. Germline V gives CDR1 LNHDA, CDR2 SQIVND (reference sequence). The CDR3 region has the DNA TGTGCCAGTAGTAGAGGGGGGGGGGCCAACGTCCTGACTTTC. Encoded protein: CASSRGGGANVLTF.